Sequencing of this T cell receptor beta chain was carried out in a study of cytomegalovirus exposure and HLA in healthy donors. General study points: One later analysis, an examination of the 120 or so validation repertoires, found that first-cohort TCR clusters tended to co-occur in them. Cytomegalovirus-associated status was assigned to about 170 TCR beta chains.

With respect to this clone: What it binds is unknown.

Germline lookup yields CDR1 SGHVS and CDR2 FQNEAQ. CDR3 length equals 15 residues. Trimming removed 1 base from V and 4 bases from J, with 13 bases in between. Here immunoSEQ multiplex PCR was the method, and the copy in TCRdb shows in-frame clones only, minus some. The sample lists 76,000 or so clones, 94% occurring once. The V call is TRBV7-8, the J call TRBJ1-1; D gene uncertain. Sequencing was performed on PBMCs. This TCR came from a woman under 30 in good health and CMV-seronegative. The CDR3 region has the DNA TGTGCCAGCAGCTTAGATTTGCAGGTGGGCACTGAAGCTTTCTTT. This encodes CASSLDLQVGTEAFF.